The 30 T cell receptor beta chains listed next were all sequenced from one sample in a study of cytomegalovirus exposure and HLA in healthy donors. The data were produced by immunoSEQ multiplex PCR, yet TCRdb's version contains in-frame clones alone and is incomplete. Of around 220,000 clones listed, over 80% are singletons. Sequenced sample: PBMCs. These receptors were taken from a woman aged 25 to 45 in good health and CMV-seropositive.

The rearrangement joins TRBV7-9 to TRBJ1-2; D unclear. The germline V and J ends were trimmed by 2 bases and 14 bases, with 24 bases remaining between them. The CDR3 loop spans 15 amino acids. The V gene's germline CDR1 is SEHNR and CDR2 FQNEAQ (reference sequence). CDR3: CASSLSPQLLHLRTF. CDR3 DNA sequence: TGTGCCAGCAGCTTAAGTCCACAGCTCCTACATCTCAGGACCTTC.

The CDR3 DNA is TGCAGCGCTGGGACAGAGAATGAAAAACTGTTTTTT. Encoded protein: CSAGTENEKLFF. The rearrangement uses TRBV29-1 and TRBJ1-4, with TRBD1 matching over 7 bases. The CDR3 has 12 residues. Trimming at V came to 7 bases and at J to 5 bases, leaving 4 bases not matched to a gene. Germline lookup yields CDR1 SQVTM and CDR2 ANQGSEA.

The chain joins TRBV28 to TRBJ1-5, with D perhaps matching TRBD1 (5 bases). Germline-derived CDR1 and CDR2 are MDHEN and SYDVKM. The CDR3 length is 14 residues. V shed 4 bases and J shed 4 bases, with 11 bases lying between them. CDR3 sequence reads: CASSSRQTNQPQHF. The CDR3 DNA reads TGTGCCAGCAGTTCCCGACAGACAAATCAGCCCCAGCATTTT.

The gene calls are TRBV6-1 and TRBJ2-7, with D perhaps TRBD1 (6 bases). Germline CDR1 reads MNHNS; CDR2 reads SASEGT. This CDR3 region has 13 residues. V was cut by 6 bases and J by 3 bases, with 12 bases left in between. As DNA, the CDR3 is TGTGCCAGCAGCGTCGACAGGTACTACGAGCAGTACTTC. Protein: CASSVDRYYEQYF.

This chain links TRBV10-3 with TRBJ2-7; no clear D gene. Germline assignment: CDR1 ENHRY and CDR2 SYGVKD. Trimming pared 3 bases from V and 3 bases from J, leaving 6 bases between. The CDR3 is made up of 12 amino acids. CDR3 sequence reads: CAISEGDYEQYF. The CDR3 DNA follows: TGTGCCATCAGTGAAGGCGACTACGAGCAGTACTTC.

The rearrangement links TRBV30 to TRBJ1-2; unclear D gene. Germline CDR1 reads GTSNPN; CDR2 reads SVGIG (reference sequence). This CDR3 has 15 amino acids. V shed 4 bases and J shed 2 bases, with 17 bases lying between them. Written as DNA, the CDR3 is TGTGCCTGGACCCTCCAACGGTTCCCAAACTATGGCTACACCTTC. Protein product: CAWTLQRFPNYGYTF.

V usage is TRBV9 and J usage is TRBJ2-1; D ambiguous. The ends were cut back, 5 bases at V and 2 bases at J, with 14 bases in the middle. CDR1 and CDR2 from the germline V gene are SGDLS and YYNGEE. The CDR3 totals 15 residues. CDR3 DNA: TGTGCCAGCAGTGACGACTCGGCCCCCTACAATGAGCAGTTCTTC. Protein sequence: CASSDDSAPYNEQFF. Full variable domain (rest looked up from reference TRBV9 and TRBJ2-1): DSGVTQTPKHLITATGQRVTLRCSPRSGDLSVYWYQQSLDQGLQFLIQYYNGEERAKGNILERFSAQQFPDLHSELNLSSLELGDSALYFCASSDDSAPYNEQFFGPGTRLTVL.

This clone was counted only a few times. The DNA of the CDR3 is TGTGCCAGCCAGACACGATCCGAAGCTTTCTTT. It specifies CASQTRSEAFF. The chain has TRBV6-1 and TRBJ1-1; no clear D gene. The germline gives CDR1 MNHNS, CDR2 SASEGT. Trimming pared 8 bases from V and 8 bases from J, leaving 12 bases between. CDR3 size: 11 residues.

The chain combines TRBV28 with TRBJ2-7, with a tentative D call TRBD1 (5 bases). This CDR3 contains 14 residues. Germline assignment: CDR1 MDHEN and CDR2 SYDVKM. V gave up 3 bases and J gave up 3 bases, with 12 bases separating them. In nucleotides, the CDR3 is TGTGCCAGCAGTTTGAGCAGGGTCCTCTACGAGCAGTACTTC. This encodes CASSLSRVLYEQYF.

The chain employs TRBV7-2 and TRBJ2-7; D not certain. CDR1 and CDR2 from the germline V gene are SGHTA and FQGNSA. V lost 2 bases and J lost 0, with 8 bases in between. This CDR3 region has 14 residues. DNA for the CDR3: TGTGCCAGCAGCTTATCCATCTCCTCCTACGAGCAGTACTTC. Translated, it gives CASSLSISSYEQYF.

The chain has TRBV4-2 and TRBJ2-7; D may be TRBD1 (6 bases). Germline-derived CDR1 and CDR2 are LGHNA and YNFKEQ. Deletions cut 0 bases from V and 8 bases from J, with 23 bases between. The CDR3 length is 17 residues. CDR3 sequence (DNA): TGTGCCAGCAGCCAAGACCCAAACAGGGTACCACGGTCGAAGCAGTACTTC. It is translated as CASSQDPNRVPRSKQYF.

This clone was seen a few times. The chain couples TRBV30 to TRBJ2-7; 7 bases line up with TRBD1. CDR3 length equals 15 residues. Losses at the gene ends were 0 bases for V and 0 bases for J; bases not matched to a gene: 5. Germline lookup yields CDR1 GTSNPN and CDR2 SVGIG (reference sequence). The CDR3 reads CAWSVQDRSSYEQYF. In DNA, the CDR3 is TGTGCCTGGAGTGTACAGGACAGGAGCTCCTACGAGCAGTACTTC.

The chain joins TRBV19 to TRBJ1-5; TRBD1 aligns across 8 bases. Germline V lookup: CDR1 LNHDA, CDR2 SQIVND (reference sequence). The CDR3 extends over 16 amino acids. V lost 0 bases and J lost 5; bases outside the gene matches: 6. CDR3 in amino acids: CASSIDLDRVDQPQHF. The DNA of the CDR3 is TGTGCCAGTAGTATAGACCTGGACAGGGTGGATCAGCCCCAGCATTTT.

The J gene is TRBJ2-1, the V gene TRBV27; no clear D. This CDR3 is built from 14 residues. Germline CDR1 reads MNHEY; CDR2 reads SMNVEV (reference sequence). Trimming took off 5 bases at V and 7 bases at J, with 15 bases between the two ends. In DNA, the CDR3 is TGTGCCAGCAGTACGACACTTTTAGGGAATGAGCAGTTCTTC. It translates to CASSTTLLGNEQFF.

This clone has only one observation. The chain recombines TRBV29-1 with TRBJ1-2; D may be TRBD1 (6 bases). Germline CDR1 reads SQVTM; CDR2 reads ANQGSEA. The length of the CDR3 is 11 residues. V lost 2 bases to trimming and J lost 8 bases, with 9 bases between them. This CDR3 reads CSVEQGRGYTF. In DNA form, the CDR3 reads TGCAGCGTTGAACAGGGGCGCGGCTACACCTTC.

In its sample, this clone was seen once. The V gene is TRBV7-9, the J gene TRBJ1-1, with 10 bases lining up with TRBD1. The CDR3 loop spans 14 amino acids. V shed 5 bases, J shed 2 bases, and the junction held 2 bases outside the gene matches. CDR1 is SEHNR and CDR2 is FQNEAQ in the germline V gene (reference sequence). The DNA of the CDR3 is TGTGCCAGCAGCCCGACAGGGGGCAACACTGAAGCTTTCTTT. Translation gives CASSPTGGNTEAFF.

The chain recombines TRBV25-1 with TRBJ1-4; possibly TRBD1 for D (5 bases). The V end lost 10 bases, the J end lost 0 bases, and 18 bases lay between the germline ends. CDR1 and CDR2 from the germline V gene are MGHDK and SYGVNS. CDR3 length: 16 residues. CDR3 loop: CATARTNVATNEKLFF. The CDR3 nucleotides read TGTGCCACCGCACGGACAAATGTTGCAACTAATGAAAAACTGTTTTTT. Using reference TRBV25-1 and TRBJ1-4 for the parts outside the CDR3, the full variable domain is EADIYQTPRYLVIGTGKKITLECSQTMGHDKMYWYQQDPGMELHLIHYSYGVNSTEKGDLSSESTVSRIRTEHFPLTLESARPSHTSQYLCATARTNVATNEKLFFGSGTQLSVL.

A single count supports this clone. V and J are TRBV7-8 and TRBJ2-1; D assignment may be TRBD1 or TRBD2 (5 bases each). The germline V gene has CDR1 SGHVS and CDR2 FQNEAQ. CDR3 length: 15 residues. V lost 1 base and J lost 12, with 19 bases in between. CDR3 bases: TGTGCCAGCAGCTTAGATGGGACCACCACGTCTGCGCAGTTCTTC. Amino acids: CASSLDGTTTSAQFF.

The chain couples TRBV7-6 to TRBJ2-7, with a weak D call TRBD2 (6 bases). Trimming cost V 2 bases and J 3 bases, with 11 bases left between them. The germline V gene encodes CDR1 SGHVS and CDR2 FNYEAQ. This CDR3 region has 14 residues. CDR3 in DNA: TGTGCCAGCAGCTTATCCGGAGGGGACTACGAGCAGTACTTC. Translated: CASSLSGGDYEQYF.

The J gene is TRBJ2-1, the V gene TRBV27; 10 positions match TRBD2. This CDR3 comprises 15 residues. Germline CDR1 MNHEY, CDR2 SMNVEV (reference sequence). V trimming: 7 bases; J trimming: 7 bases; junction bases outside the gene matches: 10. CDR3 sequence reads: CASISASGSQNEQFF. The DNA of the CDR3 is TGTGCCAGCATATCGGCTAGCGGGAGCCAAAATGAGCAGTTCTTC.

J is TRBJ1-5 and V is TRBV19, with 8 bases that match TRBD1. With V trimmed by 5 bases and J by 5 bases, 5 bases remained unmatched. The CDR3 runs 14 residues. Germline V gene sequence: CDR1 LNHDA, CDR2 SQIVND (reference sequence). Here the CDR3 DNA reads TGTGCCAGTAGTGTTCAGGGGGCGGATCAGCCCCAGCATTTT. It encodes CASSVQGADQPQHF.

The chain recombines TRBV11-2 with TRBJ2-2; D assignment may be TRBD1 or TRBD2 (5 bases each). Trimming removed 5 bases from V and 8 bases from J, with 24 bases in between. Germline V CDR1 and CDR2: SGHAT, FQNNGV. The CDR3 is made up of 17 amino acids. CDR3 protein: CASSPRLGELSMGELFF. The CDR3 DNA reads as TGTGCCAGCAGCCCACGACTGGGGGAGTTAAGCATGGGGGAGCTGTTTTTT.

The V gene is TRBV6-1, the J gene TRBJ2-7; D not certain. The V and J ends lost 6 bases and 1 base respectively, with 16 bases between them. The V gene's germline CDR1 is MNHNS and CDR2 SASEGT. This CDR3 spans 15 amino acids. CDR3 DNA sequence: TGTGCCAGCAGCTCCCTAAATACGGCTTCCTACGAGCAGTACTTC. Encoded protein: CASSSLNTASYEQYF.

The chain employs TRBV10-3 and TRBJ2-7; TRBD2 matches 7 bases. J gave up 6 bases and V 3 bases, and 5 bases lay outside the gene matches. This CDR3 is 13 amino acids long. Germline V gene lookup returns CDR1 ENHRY and CDR2 SYGVKD. The CDR3 reads CAISEGREFEQYF. The CDR3 region has the DNA TGTGCCATCAGTGAAGGGCGGGAGTTCGAGCAGTACTTC.

The CDR3 nucleotides read TGTGCCAGCAGTTTGCGGACTAGCGGCAACAATGAGCAGTTCTTC. This codes for CASSLRTSGNNEQFF. This chain connects TRBV11-2 to TRBJ2-1, with 10 bases identical to TRBD2. V was pared by 6 bases and J by 5 bases, with 7 bases of the junction left unmatched. In germline, CDR1 is SGHAT, CDR2 FQNNGV. The CDR3 length is 15 residues. Variable domain in full (rest from reference TRBV11-2 and TRBJ2-1): EAGVAQSPRYKIIEKRQSVAFWCNPISGHATLYWYQQILGQGPKLLIQFQNNGVVDDSQLPKDRFSAERLKGVDSTLKIQPAKLEDSAVYLCASSLRTSGNNEQFFGPGTRLTVL.

The J gene is TRBJ1-2, the V gene TRBV10-3; D is uncertain. The germline V gene encodes CDR1 ENHRY and CDR2 SYGVKD. Trimming left V 3 bases short and J 13 bases short, with 12 bases between. The CDR3 spans 11 residues. CDR3 sequence: CAISESDGLTF. The CDR3 nucleotides read TGTGCCATCAGTGAATCAGACGGGCTCACCTTC.

The chain recombines TRBV27 with TRBJ1-1; D is possibly TRBD1 (6 bases). Germline values: CDR1 MNHEY, CDR2 SMNVEV (reference sequence). The CDR3 totals 13 residues. The ends were cut back, 4 bases at V and 8 bases at J, with 14 bases in the middle. The CDR3: CASSWGAWTEAFF. In nucleotides, the CDR3 is TGTGCCAGCAGTTGGGGGGCCTGGACAGAAGCTTTCTTT.

This clone has only a few counts. The chain couples TRBV25-1 to TRBJ2-3, with TRBD2 matching 12 bases. The junction had 3 bases not matched to a gene; V was cut back by 6 bases and J by 5 bases. Per germline, CDR1 MGHDK and CDR2 SYGVNS. The CDR3 totals 14 residues. CDR3 residues: CASSLTSGGDTQYF. DNA for the CDR3: TGTGCCAGCAGCTTGACTAGCGGGGGAGATACGCAGTATTTT.

CDR3 DNA: TGTGCCAGCACCCTCGTCCATGGGAACACTGAAGCTTTCTTT. Its protein is CASTLVHGNTEAFF. This chain links TRBV6-5 with TRBJ1-1; D gene uncertain. V lost 7 bases and J lost 1, with 13 bases in between. Germline CDR1 is MNHEY and CDR2 is SVGAGI. This CDR3 region has 14 residues.

The chain has TRBV5-4 and TRBJ2-5, with D hard to call. CDR1 SGHNT and CDR2 YYREEE come from the germline V gene (reference sequence). The CDR3 runs 13 residues. Trimming removed 3 bases from V and 3 bases from J, with 9 bases in between. The CDR3 region is CASSYDREETQYF. CDR3 DNA: TGTGCCAGCAGCTATGATAGGGAAGAGACCCAGTACTTC.